This TCR beta chain was captured by sequencing in a study of radiation and T cells in renal cell carcinoma. Documented time point: baseline pretreatment blood. The sample's treatment: 15 Gy SBRT to primary tumor, nephrectomy 4 weeks later. Here immunoSEQ multiplex PCR was the method, and the copy in TCRdb shows in-frame clones only, minus some. Of under 55,000 clones listed, around 83% are singletons. This CDR3 is 11 amino acids long. V gave up 5 bases and J gave up 3 bases, with 7 bases separating them. Germline V gene sequence: CDR1 SQVTM, CDR2 ANQGSEA. The chain recombines TRBV29-1 with TRBJ2-5; D is uncertain. The receptor's source is a woman aged 70-85 years with renal cell carcinoma. The sample consisted of blood, taken from a patient whose treatment included radiotherapy and nephrectomy. CDR3: CSVKSKETQYF. The DNA for the CDR3 is TGCAGCGTTAAAAGTAAAGAGACCCAGTACTTC.